The 5 T cell receptor beta chains reported below all come from one sample, sequenced in a study of T cells in Graves' hyperthyroidism and ophthalmopathy. The source material, RNA transcripts, was used to amplify TCR beta CDR3 regions. A first-round RT-PCR of the TCR CDR3 used the HTBI primer set. TCRdb re-called the multiplex PCR reads through MiXCR, storing one row per CDR3 protein. The sample consists of over 250,000 distinct CDR3 sequences, about 20% of them appearing once. The source material was blood. Every receptor here comes from a man under 40 with Graves' ophthalmopathy.

This chain's CDR3 is CASSERGSGYEQYF. CDR3 in DNA: TGTGCCAGCAGTGAACGAGGTTCGGGATACGAGCAGTACTTC. The chain recombines TRBV4-2 with TRBJ2-7, with a possible D match to TRBD2 (5 bases). The V end was cut by 6 bases, the J end by 4 bases, with 16 bases between. This CDR3 has 14 residues. Germline lookup yields CDR1 LGHNA and CDR2 YNFKEQ.

On this clonotype itself: This clone may be a read error of a much larger clone one base away. CDR3 in amino acids: CASSLALATYGQYF. The CDR3 DNA reads TGCGCCAGCAGCTTGGCACTAGCGACCTACGGGCAGTACTTC. The rearrangement links TRBV5-1 to TRBJ2-7; 7 positions agree with TRBD2. Germline V gene lookup returns CDR1 SGHRS and CDR2 YFSETQ. This CDR3 has 14 residues.

The rearrangement links TRBV7-9 to TRBJ2-6, with D unclear. Germline values: CDR1 SEHNR, CDR2 FQNEAQ (reference sequence). The V gene lost 5 bases and the J gene lost 2 bases, with 16 bases spanning the gap. The CDR3 has 17 amino acids. The CDR3 spells CASSDRLLPPGANVLTF. The CDR3 DNA is TGTGCCAGCAGCGATCGGCTTTTACCCCCTGGGGCCAACGTCCTGACTTTC. Complete variable domain (other parts from reference TRBV7-9 and TRBJ2-6): DTGVSQNPRHKITKRGQNVTFRCDPISEHNRLYWYRQTLGQGPEFLTYFQNEAQLEKSRLLSDRFSAERPKGSFSTLEIQRTEQGDSAMYLCASSDRLLPPGANVLTFGAGSRLTVL.

The rearrangement joins TRBV19 to TRBJ2-1; D is ambiguous. There are 14 residues in the CDR3. The ends were cut back, 5 bases at V and 0 bases at J, with 8 bases in the middle. Germline V gene data show CDR1 as LNHDA and CDR2 as SQIVND (reference sequence). This chain's CDR3 is CASSVESSYNEQFF. CDR3 DNA sequence: TGTGCCAGTAGTGTGGAAAGCTCCTACAATGAGCAGTTCTTC.

This clonotype was seen more than once but under ten times. The V call is TRBV27, the J call TRBJ1-2; 9 bases map to TRBD1. V gave up 5 bases and J gave up 7 bases; unmatched junction bases: 11. Germline CDR1 and CDR2: MNHEY and SMNVEV (reference sequence). This CDR3 spans 15 amino acids. Here the CDR3 reads CASSNMGTGTAGYTF. CDR3 DNA sequence: TGTGCCAGCAGTAACATGGGGACAGGGACCGCTGGCTACACCTTC.